This entry is about one T cell receptor beta chain. Antigen: not known. Trimming took 3 bases from V and 10 from J, leaving 13 bases between them. Germline CDR1 SGHTA, CDR2 FQGNSA. The CDR3 is 12 residues long. This sample is part of a study of beta chain features in type 1 diabetes. On the study more broadly: Taken together, all samples contributed around 100,000,000 examined sorted cells. General observations from the study: The study found moderately but significantly shorter TCRB CDR3s in all four CD4+ subsets of Type 1 diabetes patients. Fewer junction insertions and more nucleotide deletions appeared in type 1 diabetes patients.

Expressed TCRB transcripts were sequenced, since all the RNA that had been isolated was reverse transcribed. Measured with immunoSEQ multiplex PCR; TCRdb has only the in-frame clones, and not every one. The data hold about 150,000 clones, with around 10% observed a single time. The V gene is TRBV7-2, the J gene TRBJ2-7; TRBD1 or TRBD2 may be the D gene (7 bases each). The specimen sequenced was central memory CD4+ T cells from blood. This sequence was found in a man between 18 and 35 years old in good health. The CDR3 nucleotides are TGTGCCAGCAGCTTGACAGGGAGGGGTCAGTACTTC. This gives the protein CASSLTGRGQYF.